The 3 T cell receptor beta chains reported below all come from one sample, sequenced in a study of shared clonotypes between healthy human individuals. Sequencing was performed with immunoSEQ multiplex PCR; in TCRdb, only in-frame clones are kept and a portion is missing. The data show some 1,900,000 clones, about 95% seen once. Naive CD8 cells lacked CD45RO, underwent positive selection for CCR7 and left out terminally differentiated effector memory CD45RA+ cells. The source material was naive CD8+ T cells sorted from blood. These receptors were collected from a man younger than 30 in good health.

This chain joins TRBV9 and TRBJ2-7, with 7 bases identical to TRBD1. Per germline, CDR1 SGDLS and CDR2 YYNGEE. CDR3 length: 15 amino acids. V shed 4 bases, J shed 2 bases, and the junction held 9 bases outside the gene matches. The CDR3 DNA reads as TGTGCCAGCAGCCCCGGGACAGTGAAACCCTACGAGCAGTACTTC. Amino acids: CASSPGTVKPYEQYF.

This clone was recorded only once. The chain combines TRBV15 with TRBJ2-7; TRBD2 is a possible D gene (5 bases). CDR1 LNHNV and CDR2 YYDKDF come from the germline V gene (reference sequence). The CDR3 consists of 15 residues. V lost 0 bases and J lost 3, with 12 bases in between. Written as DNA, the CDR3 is TGTGCCACCAGCAGAGATTCCTCGGGAATCTACGAGCAGTACTTC. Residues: CATSRDSSGIYEQYF.

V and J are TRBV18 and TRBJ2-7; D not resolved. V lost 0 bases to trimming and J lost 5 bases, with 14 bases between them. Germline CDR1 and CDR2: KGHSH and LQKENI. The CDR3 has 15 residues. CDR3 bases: TGTGCCAGCTCACCACCGGATAGAATCCGCCACGAGCAGTACTTC. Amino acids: CASSPPDRIRHEQYF.